The present T cell receptor (beta chain) was sequenced within a study of spatial heterogeneity in lung cancer. For the study at large: Detection consistently yielded more beta chains than alpha chains. Study outcomes and limitations: Tumoral mutation counts were tracked by counts of expanded intratumoral alpha and beta TCRs.

This clonotype ranks as large. Antigen: not known. V was pared by 3 bases and J by 4 bases, with 9 bases between. The CDR3 runs 13 residues. Looked up from germline, CDR1 is LNHDA and CDR2 is SQIVND (reference sequence). Time point meaning: sample taken at primary tumor resection. The donor group consisted of over 55 patients who had untreated, early-stage non-small cell lung cancer. The input material, whole RNA from tumor, nontumor lung or frozen PBMC, was sequenced unsorted. Every molecule of TCR cDNA had its own unique molecular identifier. TCRdb re-analysed the 5' RACE reads in MiXCR, keeping a single row per CDR3 protein. The repertoire holds 600 to 850 distinct CDR3 sequences, 13% to 15% seen once, with more than 15% in the top ten.

The TCR comes from a male donor with early-stage non-small cell lung cancer. This specimen consisted of lung tumor tissue, obtained at surgery. This rearrangement joins TRBV19 to TRBJ1-1; D call uncertain. CDR3 in DNA: TGTGCCAGTAGTATCCCCCCCCTCACTGAAGCTTTCTTT. Its protein is CASSIPPLTEAFF.